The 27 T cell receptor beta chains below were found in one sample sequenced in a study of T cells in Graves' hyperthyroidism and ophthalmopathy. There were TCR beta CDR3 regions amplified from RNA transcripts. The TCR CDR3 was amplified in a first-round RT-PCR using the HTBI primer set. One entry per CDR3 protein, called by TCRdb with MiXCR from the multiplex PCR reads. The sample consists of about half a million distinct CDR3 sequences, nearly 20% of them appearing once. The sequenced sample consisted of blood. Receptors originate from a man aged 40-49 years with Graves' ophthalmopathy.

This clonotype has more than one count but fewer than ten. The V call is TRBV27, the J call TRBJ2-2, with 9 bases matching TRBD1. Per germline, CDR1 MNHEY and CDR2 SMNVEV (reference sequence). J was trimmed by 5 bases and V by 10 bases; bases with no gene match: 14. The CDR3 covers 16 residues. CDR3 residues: CATYGATGTGTGELFF. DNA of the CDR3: TGTGCCACCTACGGGGCGACCGGGACAGGGACCGGGGAGCTGTTTTTT.

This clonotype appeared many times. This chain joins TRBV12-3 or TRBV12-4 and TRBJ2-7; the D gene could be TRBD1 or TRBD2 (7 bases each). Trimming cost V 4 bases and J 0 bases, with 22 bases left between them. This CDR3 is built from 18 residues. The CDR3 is CASSWAPEGGDSSYEQYF. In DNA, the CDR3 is TGTGCCAGCAGTTGGGCCCCGGAGGGGGGGGACAGCTCCTACGAGCAGTACTTC.

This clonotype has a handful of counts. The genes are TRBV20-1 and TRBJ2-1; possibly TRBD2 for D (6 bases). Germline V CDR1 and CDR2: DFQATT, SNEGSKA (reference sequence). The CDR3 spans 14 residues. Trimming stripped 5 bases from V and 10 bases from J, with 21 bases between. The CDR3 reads CSAPPGTLTGEQFF. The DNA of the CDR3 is TGCAGTGCTCCCCCCGGGACTCTAACCGGGGAGCAGTTCTTC.

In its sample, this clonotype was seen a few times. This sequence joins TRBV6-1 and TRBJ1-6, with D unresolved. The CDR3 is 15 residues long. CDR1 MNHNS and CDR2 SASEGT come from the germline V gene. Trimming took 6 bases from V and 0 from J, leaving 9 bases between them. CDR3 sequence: CASRQLSSYNSPLHF. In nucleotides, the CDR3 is TGTGCCAGCAGGCAGCTCAGCTCCTATAATTCACCCCTCCACTTT.

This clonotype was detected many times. DNA for the CDR3: TGTGCCAGCAGCCATGACGTCAATGGCTACACCTTC. Protein sequence: CASSHDVNGYTF. The genes are TRBV3-1 and TRBJ1-2; D is unresolved. Trimming stripped 3 bases from V and 6 bases from J, with 8 bases between. This CDR3 has 12 residues. Germline V gene sequence: CDR1 LGHDT, CDR2 YNNKEL (reference sequence).

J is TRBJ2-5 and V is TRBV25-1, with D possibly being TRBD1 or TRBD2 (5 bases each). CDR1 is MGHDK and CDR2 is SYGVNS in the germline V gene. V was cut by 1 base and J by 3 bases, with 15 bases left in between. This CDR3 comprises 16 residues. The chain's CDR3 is CASSEFPRGLEETQYF. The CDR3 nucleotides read TGTGCCAGCAGTGAATTTCCGAGGGGCCTCGAAGAGACCCAGTACTTC.

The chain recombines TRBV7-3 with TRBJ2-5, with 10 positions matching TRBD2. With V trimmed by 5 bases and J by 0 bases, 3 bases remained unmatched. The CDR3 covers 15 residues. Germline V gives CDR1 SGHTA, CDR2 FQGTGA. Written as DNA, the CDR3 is TGTGCCAGCAGCCTAGCGGGGGCCTACCAAGAGACCCAGTACTTC. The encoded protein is CASSLAGAYQETQYF.

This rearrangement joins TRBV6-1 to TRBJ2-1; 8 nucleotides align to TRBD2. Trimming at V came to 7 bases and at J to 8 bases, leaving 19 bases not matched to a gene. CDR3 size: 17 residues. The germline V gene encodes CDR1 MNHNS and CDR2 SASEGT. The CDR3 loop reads CASTGSSGGSGVDEQFF. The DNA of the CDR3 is TGTGCCAGCACAGGTTCCTCGGGGGGGAGTGGGGTCGATGAGCAGTTCTTC.

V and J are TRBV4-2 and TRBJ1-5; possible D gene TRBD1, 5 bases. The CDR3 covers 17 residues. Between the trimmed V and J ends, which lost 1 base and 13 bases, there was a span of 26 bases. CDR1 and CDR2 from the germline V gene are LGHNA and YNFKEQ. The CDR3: CASSQAGTGGRVDTQHF. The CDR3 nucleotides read TGTGCCAGCAGCCAAGCGGGAACAGGTGGGCGAGTGGATACGCAGCATTTT.

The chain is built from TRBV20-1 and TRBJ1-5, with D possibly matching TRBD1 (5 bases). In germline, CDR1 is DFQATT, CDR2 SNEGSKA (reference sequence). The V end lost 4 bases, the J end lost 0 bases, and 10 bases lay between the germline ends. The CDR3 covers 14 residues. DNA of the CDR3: TGCAGTGCTACTCAAGGGGTTAGCAATCAGCCCCAGCATTTT. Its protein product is CSATQGVSNQPQHF.

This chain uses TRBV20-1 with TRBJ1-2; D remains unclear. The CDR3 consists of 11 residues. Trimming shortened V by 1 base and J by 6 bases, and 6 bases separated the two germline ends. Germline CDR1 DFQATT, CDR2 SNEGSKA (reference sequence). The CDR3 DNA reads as TGCAGTGCTAGAGGGGAGCATGGCTACACCTTC. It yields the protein CSARGEHGYTF.

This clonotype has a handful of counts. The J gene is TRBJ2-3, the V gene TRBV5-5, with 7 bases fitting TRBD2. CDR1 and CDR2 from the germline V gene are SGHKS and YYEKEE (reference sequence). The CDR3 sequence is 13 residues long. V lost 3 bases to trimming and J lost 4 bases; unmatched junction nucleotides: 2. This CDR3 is CASSSAGSDTQYF. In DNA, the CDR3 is TGTGCCAGCAGCTCAGCGGGATCAGATACGCAGTATTTT.

Written as DNA, the CDR3 is TGTGCCAGCTCGACCCAGGGGGGCGCCGGGGAGCTGTTTTTT. Protein sequence: CASSTQGGAGELFF. The V and J genes are TRBV7-2 and TRBJ2-2; the D gene is possibly TRBD1 (7 bases). V lost 8 bases and J 6 bases, leaving 16 bases between the germline ends. Germline-derived CDR1 and CDR2 are SGHTA and FQGNSA. CDR3 length: 14 amino acids.

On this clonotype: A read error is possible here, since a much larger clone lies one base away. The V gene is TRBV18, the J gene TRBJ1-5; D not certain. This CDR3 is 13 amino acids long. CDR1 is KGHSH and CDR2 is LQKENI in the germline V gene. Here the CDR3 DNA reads TGTGCCGGCTCACCAGTGGCGGATCAGCCCCAGCATTTT. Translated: CAGSPVADQPQHF. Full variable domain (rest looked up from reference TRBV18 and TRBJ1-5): NAGVMQNPRHLVRRRGQEARLRCSPMKGHSHVYWYRQLPEEGLKFMVYLQKENIIDESGMPKERFSAEFPKEGPSILRIQQVVRGDSAAYFCAGSPVADQPQHFGDGTRLSIL.

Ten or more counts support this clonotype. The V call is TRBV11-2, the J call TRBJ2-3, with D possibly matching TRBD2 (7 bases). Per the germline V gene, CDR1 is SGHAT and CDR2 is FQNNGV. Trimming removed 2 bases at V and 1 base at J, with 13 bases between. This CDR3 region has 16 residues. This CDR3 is CASSLRGGEGTDTQYF. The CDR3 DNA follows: TGTGCCAGCAGCTTAAGAGGGGGGGAGGGCACAGATACGCAGTATTTT.

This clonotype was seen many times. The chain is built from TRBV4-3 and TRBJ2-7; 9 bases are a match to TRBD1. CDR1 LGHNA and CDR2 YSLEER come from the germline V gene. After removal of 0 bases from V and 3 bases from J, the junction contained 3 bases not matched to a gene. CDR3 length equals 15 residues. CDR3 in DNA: TGCGCCAGCAGCCAAGAGGGACAGGGAAGCTACGAGCAGTACTTC. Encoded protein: CASSQEGQGSYEQYF.

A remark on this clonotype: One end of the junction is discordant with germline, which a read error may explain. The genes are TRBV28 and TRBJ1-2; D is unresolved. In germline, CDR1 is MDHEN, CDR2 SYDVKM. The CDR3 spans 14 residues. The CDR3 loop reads CAGSLIGGHYGYTF. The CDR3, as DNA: TGTGCCGGCAGTTTAATTGGCGGTCACTATGGCTACACCTTC.

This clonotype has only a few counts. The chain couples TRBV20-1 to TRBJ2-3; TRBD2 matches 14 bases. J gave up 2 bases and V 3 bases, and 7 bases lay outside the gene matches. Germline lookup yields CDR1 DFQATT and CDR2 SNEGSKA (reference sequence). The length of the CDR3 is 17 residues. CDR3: CSASTGLAGAPTDTQYF. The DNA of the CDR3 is TGCAGTGCTAGTACGGGACTAGCGGGAGCCCCCACAGATACGCAGTATTTT.

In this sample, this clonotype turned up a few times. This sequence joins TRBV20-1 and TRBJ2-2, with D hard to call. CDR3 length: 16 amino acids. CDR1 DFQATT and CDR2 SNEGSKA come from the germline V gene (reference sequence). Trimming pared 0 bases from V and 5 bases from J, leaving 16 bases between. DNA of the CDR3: TGCAGTGCTAGAGATCAACGTCAAGGTCAGACCGGGGAGCTGTTTTTT. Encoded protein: CSARDQRQGQTGELFF.

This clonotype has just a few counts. The CDR3 DNA is TGTGCCAGCAGCTTCCCACAGGCCACTTCTGAAGCTTTCTTT. This translates into CASSFPQATSEAFF. The gene calls are TRBV7-8 and TRBJ1-1, with D maybe TRBD1 (5 bases). The germline gives CDR1 SGHVS, CDR2 FQNEAQ. The CDR3 is made up of 14 amino acids. V was cut by 3 bases and J by 6 bases, with 14 bases left in between.

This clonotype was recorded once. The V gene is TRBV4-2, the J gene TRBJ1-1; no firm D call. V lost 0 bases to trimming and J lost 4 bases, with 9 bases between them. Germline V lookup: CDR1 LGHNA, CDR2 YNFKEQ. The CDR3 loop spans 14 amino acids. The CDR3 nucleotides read TGTGCCAGCAGCCAAGATCTGTCCCTCACTGAAGCTTTCTTT. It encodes CASSQDLSLTEAFF.

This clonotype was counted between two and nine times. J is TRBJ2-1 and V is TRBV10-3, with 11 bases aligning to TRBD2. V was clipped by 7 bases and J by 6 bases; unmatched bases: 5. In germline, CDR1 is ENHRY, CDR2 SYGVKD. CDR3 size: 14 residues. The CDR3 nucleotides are TGTGCCATCACCGGGACTAGCGGCCTCAATGAGCAGTTCTTC. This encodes CAITGTSGLNEQFF.

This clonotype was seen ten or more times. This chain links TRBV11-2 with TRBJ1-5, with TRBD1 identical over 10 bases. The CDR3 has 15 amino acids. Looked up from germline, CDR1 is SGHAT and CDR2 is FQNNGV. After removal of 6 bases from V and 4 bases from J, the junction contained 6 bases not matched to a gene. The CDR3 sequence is CASSSDRGGNQPQHF. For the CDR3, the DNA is TGTGCCAGCAGTTCGGACAGGGGGGGAAATCAGCCCCAGCATTTT.

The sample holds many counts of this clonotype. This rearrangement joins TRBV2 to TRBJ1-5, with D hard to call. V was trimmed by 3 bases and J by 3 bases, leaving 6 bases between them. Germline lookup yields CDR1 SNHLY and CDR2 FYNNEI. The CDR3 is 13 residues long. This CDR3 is CASSEGVNQPQHF. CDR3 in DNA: TGTGCCAGCAGTGAGGGTGTCAATCAGCCCCAGCATTTT.

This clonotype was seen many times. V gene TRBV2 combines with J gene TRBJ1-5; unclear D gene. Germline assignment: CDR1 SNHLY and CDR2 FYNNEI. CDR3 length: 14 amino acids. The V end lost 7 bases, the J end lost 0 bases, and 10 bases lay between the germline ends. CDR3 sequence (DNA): TGTGCCAGCACCCAGCTGGATAGCAATCAGCCCCAGCATTTT. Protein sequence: CASTQLDSNQPQHF.

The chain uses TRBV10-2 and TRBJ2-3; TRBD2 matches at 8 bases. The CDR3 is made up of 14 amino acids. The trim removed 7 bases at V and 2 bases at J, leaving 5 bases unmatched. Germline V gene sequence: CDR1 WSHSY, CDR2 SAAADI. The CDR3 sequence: CASTAGGLTDTQYF. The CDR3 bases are TGCGCCAGCACGGCGGGGGGACTCACAGATACGCAGTATTTT.

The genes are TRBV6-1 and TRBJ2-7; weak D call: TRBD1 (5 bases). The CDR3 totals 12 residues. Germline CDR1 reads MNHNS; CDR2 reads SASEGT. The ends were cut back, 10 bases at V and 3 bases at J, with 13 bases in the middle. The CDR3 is CATREVVYEQYF. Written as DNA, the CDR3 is TGTGCCACCAGGGAAGTGGTCTACGAGCAGTACTTC.